This record looks at one T cell receptor (beta chain) sequence and its context. Its antigen target is currently unknown. Base qualities were left out, and no much larger clone turns up one base away. The sample comes from a study of blood T cell repertoires in COVID-19 (dated by TCRdb to 2018 to 2021). With regard to the full study: Collaborator samples came from the United States, Italy and Spain and covered acute and convalescent phases of COVID-19. Deeply sampled blood TCRbeta repertoires from subjects exposed to, actively infected with, or recovered from COVID-19 were included in the dataset. Nearly every sample came with metadata listing a de-identified subject ID, COVID-19 status, age in years and sex. Where HLA class I and class II types were available, the types were taken from metadata supplied by the sample provider, not from assay-based typing. The material from the prospective study consisted of cDNA or gDNA derived from T cells, B-cell-depleted T cells, or PBMCs. The repertoires were made available in a free public database intended to serve as a resource for research on the immune response to SARS-CoV-2. The samples were drawn from the first 160 participants of the ongoing ImmuneRACE study and from about 1,200 subjects provided by 6 global collaborators.

The investigation overall reported the following: The amount of clinical and demographic metadata varied by source and participant and was provided uncurated.

TCRbeta CDR3 regions were amplified from genomic DNA using the immunoSEQ Assay, a bias-controlled multiplex PCR. As for how the authors treated the data: Within the assay, amplification of reference gene primers was used to estimate how many nucleated cells each sample contained. To quantify the absolute abundance of each unique TCRbeta CDR3 rearrangement, sequence reads were collapsed and filtered. For each sample, productive Simpson clonality was calculated as the square root of Simpson's diversity index across productive rearrangements. The table comes from immuneACCESS by way of TCRdb, which keeps in-frame sequences with V and J called. Part of the clones is missing from these tables; in studies checked, under half for an unresolved V gene and the rest for unknown reasons. The V and J calls and clone size were taken over from that table, and D and trimming were inferred from the DNA. Here the sample has 300,000 to 400,000 clones; about 90% occur a single time. The ten largest clones take up approximately 0.93% of the sample.

Cut back by 4 bases and 4 bases, the V and J ends lie 8 bases apart. The CDR3 holds 13 amino acids from the cysteine to the phenylalanine. The CDR3 DNA has 39 bases and is translated from base 1. The germline V gene supplies CDR1 KGHDR and CDR2 SFDVKD. In the prospective study, participants were roughly 18 to 100 years old, resided in about two dozen geographic areas of the United States, and were enrolled through a virtual design. In the prospective study, cohorts were assigned on the basis of participant-reported clinical history obtained from a screening survey and a study questionnaire. Recovered participants in ImmuneRACE Cohort 3 were defined by two consecutive negative NP/OP PCR tests, clearance by a healthcare professional, or resolution of symptoms. In the prospective study, whole blood, serum and a nasopharyngeal or oropharyngeal swab were collected from each participant by mobile phlebotomists. Prospective study participants could optionally give additional blood draws and questionnaires over a roughly 2-month period. Before DNA extraction, blood samples from the prospective study were shipped at room temperature or frozen.

Material: PBMCs or T cells enriched from blood (not recorded which). The chain employs TRBV24-1 and TRBJ2-3; TRBD1 could be the D gene, as 5 bases match. The TCR sequence derives from a woman in her 30s who had recovered from COVID-19. The nucleotide sequence reads TGTGCCACCAGTGACAGGGTTTCAGATACGCAGTATTTT. It encodes CATSDRVSDTQYF.